A single sample is the source of the 5 T cell receptor beta chains below, sequenced in a study of post-analysis software for immune sequencing data. Study results and caveats: Compared with controls, patients had more of roughly five TRBV segments, including TRBV5-6, TRBV5-1 and TRBV20-1.

TCR beta cDNA libraries included unique molecular identifiers. In TCRdb, the PCR reads were re-called with MiXCR into one record per CDR3 protein. The sample lists about 540,000 distinct CDR3 sequences; 34% were seen once. Their cognate antigens are unknown. Sequenced: blood. All receptors derive from a girl younger than 18 with multiple sclerosis.

The chain carries TRBV7-3 and TRBJ2-1, with TRBD2 matching over 13 bases. This CDR3 is 16 amino acids long. V shed 6 bases, J shed 7 bases, and the junction held 9 bases outside the gene matches. Germline V gene lookup returns CDR1 SGHTA and CDR2 FQGTGA. The CDR3 sequence is CASSETSGGAGNEQFF. CDR3 sequence (DNA): TGTGCCAGCAGTGAAACTAGCGGGGGGGCGGGGAATGAGCAGTTCTTC. Combining the CDR3 with reference TRBV7-3 and TRBJ2-1 gives the whole variable domain GAGVSQTPSNKVTEKGKYVELRCDPISGHTALYWYRQSLGQGPEFLIYFQGTGAADDSGLPNDRFFAVRPEGSVSTLKIQRTERGDSAVYLCASSETSGGAGNEQFFGPGTRLTVL.

This clonotype has more than one count but fewer than ten. This sequence joins TRBV5-4 and TRBJ1-6; possibly TRBD1 for D (5 bases). Looked up from germline, CDR1 is SGHNT and CDR2 is YYREEE (reference sequence). Trimming pared 6 bases from V and 10 bases from J, leaving 8 bases between. The CDR3 runs 11 residues. The chain's CDR3 is CASTGRSPLHF. The CDR3 DNA reads TGTGCCAGCACAGGGCGATCACCCCTCCACTTT.

The chain has TRBV20-1 and TRBJ2-1, with D perhaps matching TRBD1 (7 bases). This CDR3 has 15 amino acids. The ends were cut back, 5 bases at V and 4 bases at J, with 18 bases in the middle. Looked up from germline, CDR1 is DFQATT and CDR2 is SNEGSKA (reference sequence). This CDR3 is CSAVRGASGYNEQFF. CDR3 coding DNA: TGCAGTGCTGTCAGGGGGGCGTCGGGGTACAATGAGCAGTTCTTC.

The V and J genes are TRBV6-6 and TRBJ1-1, with D possibly TRBD1 on 5 matching bases. Per germline, CDR1 MNHNY and CDR2 SVGAGI (reference sequence). CDR3 length: 14 residues. Deletions cut 7 bases from V and 3 bases from J, with 15 bases between. This chain's CDR3 is CASINTDTYTEAFF. DNA of the CDR3: TGTGCCAGCATCAATACGGACACCTACACTGAAGCTTTCTTT.

V gene TRBV6-2 or TRBV6-3 combines with J gene TRBJ2-7; D perhaps matches TRBD2 (5 bases). This CDR3 comprises 15 residues. The germline CDR1 and CDR2 sequences are MNHEY and SVGEGT. Trimming pared 6 bases from V and 1 base from J, leaving 16 bases between. The CDR3, as DNA: TGTGCCAGCAGCCCGGGAATTACAGCGTCCTACGAGCAGTACTTC. Amino acids: CASSPGITASYEQYF.